Below are 32 T cell receptor beta chains sequenced from a single sample in a study of blood T cell repertoires in COVID-19. Profiling relied on immunoSEQ multiplex PCR, and the TCRdb table lists in-frame clones only, not all of them. The table lists about 290,000 clones, 70% to 90% of them singletons. Source material: peripheral blood. The source of these receptors is a woman aged 25 to 39 with active or convalescent COVID-19.

Only a few counts were recorded for this clone. The V call is TRBV7-2, the J call TRBJ2-7; unclear D gene. The length of the CDR3 is 13 residues. CDR1 is SGHTA and CDR2 is FQGNSA in the germline V gene. V was pared by 0 bases and J by 5 bases, with 8 bases between. In DNA, the CDR3 is TGTGCCAGCAGCTTAGCACAAAACCACGAGCAGTACTTC. It specifies CASSLAQNHEQYF.

This clone was recorded a few times. The V gene is TRBV18, the J gene TRBJ2-3; TRBD2 matches at 12 bases. V lost 0 bases to trimming and J lost 5 bases; unmatched junction nucleotides: 3. This CDR3 has 16 residues. Germline V gene lookup returns CDR1 KGHSH and CDR2 LQKENI. DNA for the CDR3: TGTGCCAGCTCACCACCGACTAGCGGGGGTGTAGATACGCAGTATTTT. Protein sequence: CASSPPTSGGVDTQYF.

This clone came up once. This rearrangement joins TRBV5-1 to TRBJ2-3, with TRBD2 matching 8 bases. Looked up from germline, CDR1 is SGHRS and CDR2 is YFSETQ. J gave up 2 bases and V 2 bases, and 7 bases lay outside the gene matches. This CDR3 spans 16 amino acids. The CDR3 nucleotides read TGCGCCAGCAGCTTCGGCGGGGGGTTACTCACAGATACGCAGTATTTT. It translates to CASSFGGGLLTDTQYF.

The rearrangement joins TRBV4-3 to TRBJ1-5, with 7 nucleotides matching TRBD1. With 4 bases clipped from V and 6 bases from J, the junction kept 6 bases outside the gene matches. The V gene's germline CDR1 is LGHNA and CDR2 YSLEER. The CDR3 runs to 14 residues. The CDR3 DNA sequence: TGCGCCAGCAGCCGAACAACAGGGGTTCAGCCCCAGCATTTT. Its protein product is CASSRTTGVQPQHF.

The rearrangement links TRBV12-2 to TRBJ2-3; TRBD2 is the table's D call and was not checked against the DNA. TRBV12-2 is recorded as a pseudogene. This CDR3 region has 13 residues. The CDR3 spells CASRPDYTDTQYF. CDR3 bases: TGTGCAAGTCGCCCCGACTACACAGATACGCAGTATTTT.

A word on this clone: One end of the junction does not line up with germline, which may come from a read error. V is TRBV29-1 and J is TRBJ1-2; 7 positions match TRBD1. The CDR3 has 9 amino acids. Germline V gene data show CDR1 as SQVTM and CDR2 as ANQGSEA. The CDR3 DNA reads as TGCAGCGTAGAGGGGGCTCCTTCCTTC. Its translation is CSVEGAPSF.

This rearrangement joins TRBV30 to TRBJ1-2; D is uncertain. The germline V gene encodes CDR1 GTSNPN and CDR2 SVGIG (reference sequence). Trimming left V 6 bases short and J 4 bases short, with 9 bases between. CDR3 size: 11 residues. The CDR3 DNA sequence: TGTGCCTGTGAGGGTGGCTATGGCTACACCTTC. Protein sequence: CACEGGYGYTF. The full variable domain, completed using reference TRBV30 and TRBJ1-2, is SQTIHQWPATLVQPVGSPLSLECTVEGTSNPNLYWYRQAAGRGLQLLFYSVGIGQISSEVPQNLSASRPQDRQFILSSKKLLLSDSGFYLCACEGGYGYTFGSGTRLTVV.

The V call is TRBV7-2, the J call TRBJ1-4, with 10 bases that match TRBD1. The V and J ends lost 5 bases and 11 bases, in that order; junction bases with no gene match: 8. This CDR3 contains 14 residues. The V gene's germline CDR1 is SGHTA and CDR2 FQGNSA. The CDR3 nucleotides read TGTGCCAGCAGCAAACCGGGACAGGGGACCAAACTGTTTTTT. This encodes CASSKPGQGTKLFF.

J is TRBJ1-1 and V is TRBV19; D not resolved. This CDR3 contains 16 residues. CDR1 is LNHDA and CDR2 is SQIVND in the germline V gene (reference sequence). The V and J ends lost 2 bases and 6 bases respectively, with 19 bases between them. The CDR3 protein is CASSISGGRVWPEAFF. The CDR3 coding sequence is TGTGCCAGTAGTATATCGGGTGGGAGGGTTTGGCCTGAAGCTTTCTTT.

This chain uses TRBV5-1 with TRBJ2-1, with 11 bases lining up with TRBD2. This CDR3 is 18 amino acids long. Germline V gene data show CDR1 as SGHRS and CDR2 as YFSETQ. The junction had 12 bases not matched to a gene; V was cut back by 2 bases and J by 5 bases. This CDR3 is CASSLAGTSGPLHNEQFF. CDR3 DNA sequence: TGCGCCAGCAGCTTAGCAGGGACTAGCGGCCCTCTTCACAATGAGCAGTTCTTC.

V and J are TRBV6-2 or TRBV6-3 and TRBJ2-2; 10 nucleotides align to TRBD1. The V gene end was trimmed by 4 bases and the J gene end by 4 bases; junction bases not matched to a gene: 9. This CDR3 is built from 17 residues. CDR1 and CDR2 from the germline V gene are MNHEY and SVGEGT. CDR3 amino acids: CASSSTRTGGSTGELFF. The CDR3 DNA is TGTGCCAGCAGTTCAACCCGGACAGGGGGTTCCACCGGGGAGCTGTTTTTT.

J is TRBJ2-7 and V is TRBV14, with D perhaps matching TRBD2 (5 bases). CDR1 is SGHDN, CDR2 FVKESK, per germline. V lost 1 base to trimming and J lost 5 bases, with 9 bases between them. The CDR3 has 13 residues. This CDR3 reads CASSQVWGDEQYF. The CDR3 nucleotides read TGTGCCAGCAGCCAAGTTTGGGGAGACGAGCAGTACTTC.

The chain is built from TRBV4-3 and TRBJ1-2; unclear D gene. CDR1 and CDR2 from the germline V gene are LGHNA and YSLEER. The ends were cut back, 5 bases at V and 4 bases at J, with 17 bases in the middle. This CDR3 has 15 residues. DNA of the CDR3: TGCGCCAGCAGCAAGGCGGGTTTCCCCCCCTATGGCTACACCTTC. Translation: CASSKAGFPPYGYTF.

V gene TRBV19 combines with J gene TRBJ2-7; 9 bases align to TRBD1. The germline V gene encodes CDR1 LNHDA and CDR2 SQIVND (reference sequence). The CDR3 sequence is 14 residues long. Unmatched junction bases numbered 9, after V lost 9 bases and J lost 3 bases. CDR3 sequence (DNA): TGTGCCAGAAACCCGGGACAGGGCTACTACGAGCAGTACTTC. It yields the protein CARNPGQGYYEQYF.

The genes are TRBV4-3 and TRBJ2-2; D possibly corresponds to TRBD1 (5 bases). Germline values: CDR1 LGHNA, CDR2 YSLEER. This CDR3 is built from 16 residues. V was pared by 0 bases and J by 3 bases, with 11 bases between. DNA of the CDR3: TGCGCCAGCAGCCAAGATAGGGGTATCTACACCGGGGAGCTGTTTTTT. As protein: CASSQDRGIYTGELFF.

V and J are TRBV13 and TRBJ1-3; 7 nucleotides align to TRBD1. Trimming cost V 1 base and J 2 bases; bases outside gene matches: 5. CDR3 length: 16 residues. Looked up from germline, CDR1 is PRHDT and CDR2 is FYEKMQ (reference sequence). Here the CDR3 DNA reads TGTGCCAGCAGCTTAGCCCAAGGGACAGCTGGAAACACCATATATTTT. Translation gives CASSLAQGTAGNTIYF.

The chain recombines TRBV3-1 (or the pseudogene TRBV3-2) with TRBJ1-1; D remains ambiguous. Germline V lookup: CDR1 LGHDT, CDR2 YNNKEL (reference sequence). V lost 0 bases and J lost 1, with 6 bases in between. The CDR3 is 14 residues long. DNA of the CDR3: TGTGCCAGCAGCCAAGATCCGGGGAACACTGAAGCTTTCTTT. It is translated as CASSQDPGNTEAFF.

The chain couples TRBV27 to TRBJ2-1; TRBD2 matches at 12 bases. The germline V gene has CDR1 MNHEY and CDR2 SMNVEV (reference sequence). The CDR3 contains 18 residues. V gave up 6 bases and J gave up 2 bases; unmatched junction bases: 11. DNA of the CDR3: TGTGCCAGCAGCCCGCTAGCGGGGGGGCCTATCCCCTACAATGAGCAGTTCTTC. It specifies CASSPLAGGPIPYNEQFF.

In its sample, this clone was seen a few times. The gene calls are TRBV9 and TRBJ1-2, with D hard to call. Germline values: CDR1 SGDLS, CDR2 YYNGEE. The CDR3 runs 14 residues. Between the trimmed V and J ends, which lost 0 bases and 5 bases, there was a span of 11 bases. Here the CDR3 reads CASSVVPSGYGYTF. CDR3 bases: TGTGCCAGCAGCGTAGTACCGTCCGGGTATGGCTACACCTTC.

This clone was observed once. The J gene is TRBJ1-5, the V gene TRBV2, with D uncertain. Deletions cut 4 bases from V and 4 bases from J, with 8 bases between. Germline CDR1 SNHLY, CDR2 FYNNEI. There are 13 residues in the CDR3. The CDR3 DNA reads as TGTGCCAGCAGTGTCACGACTAATCAGCCCCAGCATTTT. Encoded protein: CASSVTTNQPQHF.

The chain couples TRBV27 to TRBJ2-3; 9 bases map to TRBD2. V lost 10 bases, J lost 11 bases, and 13 bases stayed unmatched. This CDR3 contains 13 residues. Germline V gene data show CDR1 as MNHEY and CDR2 as SMNVEV (reference sequence). DNA for the CDR3: TGTGCCACCTCCCCCCCTAGCGGGGTTTGGCAGTATTTT. This translates into CATSPPSGVWQYF.

CDR3 nucleotide sequence: TGTGCCAGCAGTGATGGGTTCAGGGATGAGCAGTTCTTC. Its translation is CASSDGFRDEQFF. V usage is TRBV2 and J usage is TRBJ2-1; D might be TRBD1 (5 bases). V was trimmed by 3 bases and J by 8 bases, leaving 11 bases between them. The CDR3 sequence is 13 residues long. From germline, CDR1 is SNHLY and CDR2 FYNNEI.

The V and J genes are TRBV5-4 and TRBJ2-7; 8 nucleotides agree with TRBD2. The CDR3 extends over 13 amino acids. Germline values: CDR1 SGHNT, CDR2 YYREEE (reference sequence). Germline trimming cut 4 bases from V and 2 bases from J; bases unmatched to any gene: 2. The CDR3 sequence is CASSEGLAYEQYF. The CDR3 nucleotides read TGTGCCAGCAGCGAGGGACTAGCCTACGAGCAGTACTTC.

Only one count was recorded for this clone. The CDR3 bases are TGTGCCAGCAGCCCCAGGCGAGGAACAGGAAGCTCCTACGAGCAGTACTTC. Translating gives CASSPRRGTGSSYEQYF. The chain links TRBV7-2 to TRBJ2-7, with a weak D call TRBD1 (5 bases). Trimming pared 5 bases from V and 0 bases from J, leaving 20 bases between. Germline V gene data show CDR1 as SGHTA and CDR2 as FQGNSA. CDR3 length: 17 amino acids. Variable domain in full (rest from reference TRBV7-2 and TRBJ2-7): GAGVSQSPSNKVTEKGKDVELRCDPISGHTALYWYRQSLGQGLEFLIYFQGNSAPDKSGLPSDRFSAERTGGSVSTLTIQRTQQEDSAVYLCASSPRRGTGSSYEQYFGPGTRLTVT.

The chain uses TRBV27 and TRBJ1-3; no definite D call. The CDR3 has 13 amino acids. Between the trimmed V and J ends, which lost 6 bases and 0 bases, there was a span of 6 bases. Per the germline V gene, CDR1 is MNHEY and CDR2 is SMNVEV (reference sequence). Here the CDR3 reads CASRGGSGNTIYF. The CDR3 nucleotides are TGTGCCAGCAGAGGCGGCTCTGGAAACACCATATATTTT.

The CDR3 sequence is CASSLRTDFTGKRNTEAFF. CDR3 nucleotide sequence: TGTGCCAGCAGCTTAAGGACGGATTTTACGGGGAAAAGGAACACTGAAGCTTTCTTT. J is TRBJ1-1 and V is TRBV5-4, with no clear D. CDR1 is SGHNT, CDR2 YYREEE, per germline (reference sequence). This CDR3 comprises 19 residues. Trimming shortened V by 2 bases and J by 1 base, and 24 bases separated the two germline ends.

J is TRBJ2-5 and V is TRBV7-2, with 10 bases fitting TRBD2. The CDR3 totals 14 residues. Germline V gene lookup returns CDR1 SGHTA and CDR2 FQGNSA. V lost 4 bases and J lost 4; bases outside the gene matches: 3. The CDR3 region has the DNA TGTGCCAGCAGCTCGCCTAGCGGGGGAGAGACCCAGTACTTC. It yields the protein CASSSPSGGETQYF.

This chain joins TRBV6-5 and TRBJ2-7, with 8 bases that match TRBD2. Per germline, CDR1 MNHEY and CDR2 SVGAGI. CDR3 length: 16 residues. The junction had 7 bases not matched to a gene; V was cut back by 0 bases and J by 3 bases. As DNA, the CDR3 is TGTGCCAGCAGTTACTCTGGCGGGGGGATGTACTACGAGCAGTACTTC. Its translation: CASSYSGGGMYYEQYF.

V and J are TRBV27 and TRBJ2-1; TRBD1 matches 7 bases. The CDR3 runs to 15 residues. Per the germline V gene, CDR1 is MNHEY and CDR2 is SMNVEV (reference sequence). V shed 2 bases and J 2 bases; nucleotides not matched to a gene: 3. The CDR3 protein is CASSLEGAPYNEQFF. As DNA, the CDR3 is TGTGCCAGCAGTTTAGAGGGGGCCCCCTACAATGAGCAGTTCTTC.

This sequence joins TRBV6-5 and TRBJ1-2; maybe TRBD1 (6 bases). Trimming left V 7 bases short and J 4 bases short, with 13 bases between. The CDR3 consists of 13 residues. The germline V gene encodes CDR1 MNHEY and CDR2 SVGAGI. CDR3 bases: TGTGCCAGCACCCAGACAGGACGCTATGGCTACACCTTC. As protein: CASTQTGRYGYTF.

The rearrangement uses TRBV9 and TRBJ1-2; 7 bases fit TRBD1. This CDR3 is built from 15 residues. CDR1 is SGDLS, CDR2 YYNGEE, per germline. With 2 bases clipped from V and 8 bases from J, the junction kept 12 bases outside the gene matches. CDR3 in amino acids: CASSVGGQPLRGYTF. CDR3 sequence (DNA): TGTGCCAGCAGCGTCGGGGGACAGCCTCTGAGGGGCTACACCTTC.

The CDR3 DNA sequence: TGTGCCAGCAGCTTGGATCAGGGGTCTGGGGCCAACGTCCTGACTTTC. Protein: CASSLDQGSGANVLTF. The chain has TRBV5-6 and TRBJ2-6; possible D gene TRBD1, 6 bases. The CDR3 has 16 residues. The germline CDR1 and CDR2 sequences are SGHDT and YYEEEE. With 0 bases removed from V and 1 base from J, the gap between germline ends came to 8 bases. Variable domain in full (rest from reference TRBV5-6 and TRBJ2-6): DAGVTQSPTHLIKTRGQQVTLRCSPKSGHDTVSWYQQALGQGPQFIFQYYEEEERQRGNFPDRFSGHQFPNYSSELNVNALLLGDSALYLCASSLDQGSGANVLTFGAGSRLTVL.